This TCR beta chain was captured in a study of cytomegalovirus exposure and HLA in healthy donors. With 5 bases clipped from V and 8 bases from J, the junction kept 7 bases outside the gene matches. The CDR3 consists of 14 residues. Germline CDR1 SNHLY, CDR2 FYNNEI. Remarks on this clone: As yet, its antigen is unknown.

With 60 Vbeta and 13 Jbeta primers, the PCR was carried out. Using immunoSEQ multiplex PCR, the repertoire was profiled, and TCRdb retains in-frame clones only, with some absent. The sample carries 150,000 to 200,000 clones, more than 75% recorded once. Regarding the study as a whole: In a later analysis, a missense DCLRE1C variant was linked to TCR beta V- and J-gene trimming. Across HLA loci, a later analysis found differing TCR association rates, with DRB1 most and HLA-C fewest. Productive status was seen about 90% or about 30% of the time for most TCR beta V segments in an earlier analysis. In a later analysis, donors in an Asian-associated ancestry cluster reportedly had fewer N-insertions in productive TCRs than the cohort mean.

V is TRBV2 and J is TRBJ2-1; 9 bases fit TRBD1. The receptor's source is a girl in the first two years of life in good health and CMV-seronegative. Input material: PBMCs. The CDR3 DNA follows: TGTGCCAGCAGTCCCGGGACAGGGAGCGATGAGCAGTTCTTC. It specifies CASSPGTGSDEQFF.